This TCR beta chain was sequenced in a study of identical twins. About this clonotype itself: Antigen: not known.

TCRdb passed the 5' RACE reads through MiXCR, listing each CDR3 protein once. The profile covers 430,000 or so distinct CDR3 sequences, with 20% to 25% appearing a single time and approximately 2.9% taken by the ten largest. Unmatched junction bases numbered 11, after V lost 0 bases and J lost 10 bases. Germline CDR1 reads DFQATT; CDR2 reads SNEGSKA (reference sequence). The CDR3 has 15 amino acids. Study findings and constraints: A lower insertion count was a feature of abundant cord blood beta clonotypes, with no such feature in memory repertoires.

The same data also contributed to another study, on T cells expressing NK-cell markers.

The rearrangement uses TRBV20-1 and TRBJ1-4, with 7 bases that match TRBD1. Sequences were obtained from CD4+ T cells sorted from blood. This receptor was taken from a woman in her late teens or twenties in good health. For the CDR3, the DNA is TGCAGTGCTAGAGATTCACGACAGGGTGTCGGAAAACTGTTTTTT. Translation: CSARDSRQGVGKLFF.